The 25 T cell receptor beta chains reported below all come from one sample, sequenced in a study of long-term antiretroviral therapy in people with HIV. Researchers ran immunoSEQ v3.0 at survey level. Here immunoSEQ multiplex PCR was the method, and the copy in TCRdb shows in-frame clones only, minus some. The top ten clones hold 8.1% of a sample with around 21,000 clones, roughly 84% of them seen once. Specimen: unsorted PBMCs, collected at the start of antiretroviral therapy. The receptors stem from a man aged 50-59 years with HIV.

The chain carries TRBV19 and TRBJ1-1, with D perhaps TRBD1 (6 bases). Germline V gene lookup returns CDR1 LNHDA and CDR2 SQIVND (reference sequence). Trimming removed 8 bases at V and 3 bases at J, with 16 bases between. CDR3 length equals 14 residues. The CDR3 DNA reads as TGTGCCAGTTCACAGGGTCGGGAGGACACTGAAGCTTTCTTT. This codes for CASSQGREDTEAFF.

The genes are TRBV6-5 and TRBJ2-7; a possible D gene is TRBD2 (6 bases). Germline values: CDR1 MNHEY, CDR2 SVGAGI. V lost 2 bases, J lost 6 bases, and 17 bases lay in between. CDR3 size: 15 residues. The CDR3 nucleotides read TGTGCCAGCAGTTACGGCCGGGAGTTATCCGGCGAGCAGTACTTC. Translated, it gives CASSYGRELSGEQYF.

The CDR3 loop reads CASRRNENTEAFF. As DNA, the CDR3 is TGTGCCAGCAGAAGAAACGAGAACACTGAAGCTTTCTTT. The chain employs TRBV7-2 and TRBJ1-1; D is undetermined. Trimming took 6 bases from V and 1 from J, leaving 9 bases between them. Germline V gene lookup returns CDR1 SGHTA and CDR2 FQGNSA. This CDR3 has 13 amino acids.

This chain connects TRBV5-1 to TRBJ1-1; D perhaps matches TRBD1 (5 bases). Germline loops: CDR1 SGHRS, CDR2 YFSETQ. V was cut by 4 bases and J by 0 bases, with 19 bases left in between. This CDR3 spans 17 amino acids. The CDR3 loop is CASSKARGRNVNTEAFF. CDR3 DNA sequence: TGCGCCAGCAGCAAGGCCCGGGGGAGAAATGTGAACACTGAAGCTTTCTTT.

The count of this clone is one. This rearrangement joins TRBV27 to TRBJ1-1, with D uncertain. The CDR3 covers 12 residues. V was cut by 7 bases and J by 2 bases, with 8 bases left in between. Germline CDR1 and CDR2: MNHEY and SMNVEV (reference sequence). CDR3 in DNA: TGTGCCAGCAAGACGGCAAACACTGAAGCTTTCTTT. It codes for CASKTANTEAFF.

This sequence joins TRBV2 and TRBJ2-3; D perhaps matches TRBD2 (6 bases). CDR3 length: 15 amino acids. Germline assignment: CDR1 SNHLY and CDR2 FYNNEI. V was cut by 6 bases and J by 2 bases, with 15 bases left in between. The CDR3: CASRHRDWITDTQYF. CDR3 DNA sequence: TGTGCCAGCAGGCATAGGGACTGGATCACAGATACGCAGTATTTT.

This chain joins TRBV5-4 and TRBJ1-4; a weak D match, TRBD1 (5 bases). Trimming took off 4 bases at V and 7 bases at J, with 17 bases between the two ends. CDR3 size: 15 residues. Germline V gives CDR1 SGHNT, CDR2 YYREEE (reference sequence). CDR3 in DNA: TGTGCCAGCAGCAGGCAGGGAGGGGAGGCTGAAAAACTGTTTTTT. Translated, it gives CASSRQGGEAEKLFF.

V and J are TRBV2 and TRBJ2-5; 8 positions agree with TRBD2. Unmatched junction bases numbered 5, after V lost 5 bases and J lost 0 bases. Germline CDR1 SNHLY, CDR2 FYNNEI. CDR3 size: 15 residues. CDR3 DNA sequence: TGTGCCAGCAGTACTAGCGGAGCGTACCAAGAGACCCAGTACTTC. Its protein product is CASSTSGAYQETQYF.

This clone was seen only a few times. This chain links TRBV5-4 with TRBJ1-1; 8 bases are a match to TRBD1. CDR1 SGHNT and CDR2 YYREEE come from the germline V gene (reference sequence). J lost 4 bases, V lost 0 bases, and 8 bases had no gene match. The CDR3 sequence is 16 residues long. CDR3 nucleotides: TGTGCCAGCAGCTTGGGGAGTGGACAGGGCTTCACTGAAGCTTTCTTT. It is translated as CASSLGSGQGFTEAFF.

DNA of the CDR3: TGTGCCAGCAGCTTAGCTGGGACACCCCAAGAGACCCAGTACTTC. Its translation is CASSLAGTPQETQYF. The rearrangement joins TRBV7-8 to TRBJ2-5, with D perhaps TRBD1 (6 bases). The germline V gene encodes CDR1 SGHVS and CDR2 FQNEAQ. The V end lost 0 bases, the J end lost 1 base, and 9 bases lay between the germline ends. This CDR3 region has 15 residues.

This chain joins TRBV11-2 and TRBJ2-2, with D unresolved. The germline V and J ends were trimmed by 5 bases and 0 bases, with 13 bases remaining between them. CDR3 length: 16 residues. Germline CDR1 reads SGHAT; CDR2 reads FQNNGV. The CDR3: CASSQATLPNTGELFF. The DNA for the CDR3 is TGTGCCAGCAGCCAAGCGACACTCCCGAACACCGGGGAGCTGTTTTTT. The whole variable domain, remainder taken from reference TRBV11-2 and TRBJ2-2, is EAGVAQSPRYKIIEKRQSVAFWCNPISGHATLYWYQQILGQGPKLLIQFQNNGVVDDSQLPKDRFSAERLKGVDSTLKIQPAKLEDSAVYLCASSQATLPNTGELFFGEGSRLTVL.

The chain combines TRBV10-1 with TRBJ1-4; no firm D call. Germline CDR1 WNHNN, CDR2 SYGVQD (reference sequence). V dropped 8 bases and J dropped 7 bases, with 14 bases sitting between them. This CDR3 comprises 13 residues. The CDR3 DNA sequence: TGCGCCAGCTCCCCGGACGCTTCTGAAAAACTGTTTTTT. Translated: CASSPDASEKLFF.

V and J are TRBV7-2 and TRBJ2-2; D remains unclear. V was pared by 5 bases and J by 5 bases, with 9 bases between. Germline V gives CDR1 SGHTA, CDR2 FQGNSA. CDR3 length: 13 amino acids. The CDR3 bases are TGTGCCAGCAGCCGCGAGATTACCGGGGAGCTGTTTTTT. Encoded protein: CASSREITGELFF. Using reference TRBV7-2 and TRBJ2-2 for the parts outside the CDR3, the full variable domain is GAGVSQSPSNKVTEKGKDVELRCDPISGHTALYWYRQSLGQGLEFLIYFQGNSAPDKSGLPSDRFSAERTGGSVSTLTIQRTQQEDSAVYLCASSREITGELFFGEGSRLTVL.

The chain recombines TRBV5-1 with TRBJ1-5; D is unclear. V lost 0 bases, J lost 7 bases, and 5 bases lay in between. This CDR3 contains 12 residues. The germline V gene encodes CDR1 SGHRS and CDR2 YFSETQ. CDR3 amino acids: CASSLVRQPQHF. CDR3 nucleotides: TGCGCCAGCAGCTTGGTCCGACAGCCCCAGCATTTT.

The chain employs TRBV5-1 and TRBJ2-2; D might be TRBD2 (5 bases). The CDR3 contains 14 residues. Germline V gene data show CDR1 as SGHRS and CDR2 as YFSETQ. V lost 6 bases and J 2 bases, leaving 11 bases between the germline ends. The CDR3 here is CASTRTGNTGELFF. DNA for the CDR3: TGCGCCAGCACCCGGACGGGAAACACCGGGGAGCTGTTTTTT.

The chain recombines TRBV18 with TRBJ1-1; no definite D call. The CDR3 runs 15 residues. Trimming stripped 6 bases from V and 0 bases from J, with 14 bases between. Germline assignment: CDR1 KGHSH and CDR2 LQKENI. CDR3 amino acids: CASSSLGHMNTEAFF. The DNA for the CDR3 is TGTGCCAGCTCCTCCCTTGGGCATATGAACACTGAAGCTTTCTTT.

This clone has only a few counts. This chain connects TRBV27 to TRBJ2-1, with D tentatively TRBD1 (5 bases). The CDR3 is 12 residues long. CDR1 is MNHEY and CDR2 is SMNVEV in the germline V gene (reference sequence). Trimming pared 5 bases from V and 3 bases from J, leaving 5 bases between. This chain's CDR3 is CASSDSYNEQFF. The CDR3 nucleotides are TGTGCCAGCAGTGACAGCTACAATGAGCAGTTCTTC.

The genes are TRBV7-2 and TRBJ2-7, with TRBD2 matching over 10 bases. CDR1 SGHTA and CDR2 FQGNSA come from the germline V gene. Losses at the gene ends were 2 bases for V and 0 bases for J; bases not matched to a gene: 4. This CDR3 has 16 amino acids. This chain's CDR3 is CASSLLAGARSYEQYF. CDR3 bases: TGTGCCAGCAGCTTACTAGCGGGGGCCCGCTCCTACGAGCAGTACTTC.

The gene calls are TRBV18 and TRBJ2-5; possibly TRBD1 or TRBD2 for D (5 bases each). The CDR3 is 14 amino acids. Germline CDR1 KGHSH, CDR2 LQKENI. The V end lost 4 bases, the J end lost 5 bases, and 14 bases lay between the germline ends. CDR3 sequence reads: CASSQGPYLETQYF. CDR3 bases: TGTGCCAGCTCACAGGGACCTTATTTGGAGACCCAGTACTTC. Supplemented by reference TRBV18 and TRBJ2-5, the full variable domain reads NAGVMQNPRHLVRRRGQEARLRCSPMKGHSHVYWYRQLPEEGLKFMVYLQKENIIDESGMPKERFSAEFPKEGPSILRIQQVVRGDSAAYFCASSQGPYLETQYFGPGTRLLVL.

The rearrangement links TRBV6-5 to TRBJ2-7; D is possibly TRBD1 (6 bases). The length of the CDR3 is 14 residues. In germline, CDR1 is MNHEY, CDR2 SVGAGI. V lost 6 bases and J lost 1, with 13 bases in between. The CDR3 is CASRPPRGSYEQYF. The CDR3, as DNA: TGTGCCAGCAGACCACCCAGGGGTTCCTACGAGCAGTACTTC.

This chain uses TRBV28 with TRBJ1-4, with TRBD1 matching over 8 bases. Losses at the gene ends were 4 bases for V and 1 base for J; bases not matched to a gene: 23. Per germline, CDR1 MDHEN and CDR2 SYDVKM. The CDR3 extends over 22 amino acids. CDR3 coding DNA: TGTGCCAGCAGTTCTCCGGGACAGGTTAATATTCGAGAGGGAGGAACTAATGAAAAACTGTTTTTT. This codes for CASSSPGQVNIREGGTNEKLFF.

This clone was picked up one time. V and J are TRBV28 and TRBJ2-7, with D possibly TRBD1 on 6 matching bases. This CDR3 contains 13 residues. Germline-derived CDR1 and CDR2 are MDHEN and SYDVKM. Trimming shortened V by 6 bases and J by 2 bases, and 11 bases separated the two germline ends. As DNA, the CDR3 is TGTGCCAGCAGGGATACAGGGACCTACGAGCAGTACTTC. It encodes CASRDTGTYEQYF.

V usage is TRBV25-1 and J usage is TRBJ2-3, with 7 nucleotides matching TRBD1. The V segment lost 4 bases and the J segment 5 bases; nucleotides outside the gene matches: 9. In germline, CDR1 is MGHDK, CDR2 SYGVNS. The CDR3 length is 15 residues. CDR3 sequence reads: CASSGPGQPLDTQYF. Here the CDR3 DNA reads TGTGCCAGCAGTGGACCGGGACAGCCCTTAGATACGCAGTATTTT. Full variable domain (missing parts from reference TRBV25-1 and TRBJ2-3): EADIYQTPRYLVIGTGKKITLECSQTMGHDKMYWYQQDPGMELHLIHYSYGVNSTEKGDLSSESTVSRIRTEHFPLTLESARPSHTSQYLCASSGPGQPLDTQYFGPGTRLTVL.

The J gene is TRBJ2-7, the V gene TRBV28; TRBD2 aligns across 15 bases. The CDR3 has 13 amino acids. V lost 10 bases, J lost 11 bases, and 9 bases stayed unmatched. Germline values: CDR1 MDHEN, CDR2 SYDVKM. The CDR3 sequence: CATRTSGGGWEYF. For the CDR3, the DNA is TGTGCCACTCGGACTAGCGGGGGGGGTTGGGAGTACTTC.

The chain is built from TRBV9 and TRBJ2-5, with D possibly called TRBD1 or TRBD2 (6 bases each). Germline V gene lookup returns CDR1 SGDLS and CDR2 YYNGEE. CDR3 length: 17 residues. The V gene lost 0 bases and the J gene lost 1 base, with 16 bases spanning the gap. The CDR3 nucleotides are TGTGCCAGCAGCGTAGAACACCCGGGGGCAGGCCAAGAGACCCAGTACTTC. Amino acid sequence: CASSVEHPGAGQETQYF.